The 9 T cell receptor beta chains listed next were all sequenced from one sample in a study of cytomegalovirus exposure and HLA in healthy donors. The PCR used 60 Vbeta and 13 Jbeta primers. TCRdb keeps only in-frame clones here, not all; method: immunoSEQ multiplex PCR. The repertoire has almost 200,000 clones, around 77% of them found once; the top ten carry around 1.9%. Sequencing used PBMCs. These receptors all come from a man aged 25 to 45 in good health and CMV-seronegative.

This clone was observed once. The CDR3 reads CASSLPGGGNTEAFF. CDR3 bases: TGTGCCAGCAGCTTACCCGGGGGGGGGAACACTGAAGCTTTCTTT. The chain joins TRBV7-9 to TRBJ1-1, with D possibly matching TRBD1 (5 bases). The germline gives CDR1 SEHNR, CDR2 FQNEAQ (reference sequence). V was pared by 2 bases and J by 1 base, with 11 bases between. The length of the CDR3 is 15 residues.

This chain links TRBV18 with TRBJ2-5, with 7 nucleotides matching TRBD1. With V trimmed by 4 bases and J by 1 base, 3 bases remained unmatched. This CDR3 is built from 14 residues. CDR1 is KGHSH, CDR2 LQKENI, per germline. CDR3 DNA sequence: TGTGCCAGCTCACTTCAGGGGGTCCAAGAGACCCAGTACTTC. Its protein product is CASSLQGVQETQYF.

CDR3 sequence reads: CASSSRASGRGDTQYF. CDR3 DNA sequence: TGTGCCAGCAGCTCCCGAGCTAGCGGGAGAGGAGATACGCAGTATTTT. V and J are TRBV7-9 and TRBJ2-3, with 10 bases aligning to TRBD2. The germline gives CDR1 SEHNR, CDR2 FQNEAQ (reference sequence). The CDR3 is made up of 16 amino acids. V dropped 4 bases and J dropped 5; count of bases not matched to a gene: 9. Based on the CDR3 plus reference TRBV7-9 and TRBJ2-3, the full variable domain is DTGVSQNPRHKITKRGQNVTFRCDPISEHNRLYWYRQTLGQGPEFLTYFQNEAQLEKSRLLSDRFSAERPKGSFSTLEIQRTEQGDSAMYLCASSSRASGRGDTQYFGPGTRLTVL.

V is TRBV10-3 and J is TRBJ2-3; TRBD2 matches at 14 bases. The CDR3 loop spans 16 amino acids. V was clipped by 3 bases and J by 7 bases; unmatched bases: 6. Per the germline V gene, CDR1 is ENHRY and CDR2 is SYGVKD. CDR3 protein: CAISDGTSGRENTQYF. The DNA of the CDR3 is TGTGCCATCAGTGATGGGACTAGCGGGAGAGAGAATACGCAGTATTTT.

This clone appeared once. The chain has TRBV5-4 and TRBJ2-1; 13 bases align to TRBD2. CDR1 SGHNT and CDR2 YYREEE come from the germline V gene (reference sequence). J gave up 2 bases and V 3 bases, and 2 bases lay outside the gene matches. The CDR3 spans 16 residues. The CDR3 is CASSSGTSGTYNEQFF. As DNA, the CDR3 is TGTGCCAGCAGCTCGGGGACTAGCGGGACCTACAATGAGCAGTTCTTC.

The CDR3 is CASYFREGEIWSEQYF. The CDR3 DNA reads TGTGCCAGCTACTTCAGGGAGGGAGAGATATGGTCCGAGCAGTACTTC. V is TRBV11-3 and J is TRBJ2-7; 7 bases align to TRBD2. V trimming: 8 bases; J trimming: 6 bases; junction bases outside the gene matches: 19. Germline CDR1 reads SGHNT; CDR2 reads YENEEA. The length of the CDR3 is 16 residues.

The rearrangement uses TRBV11-2 and TRBJ1-1; tentatively, D is TRBD1 (6 bases). Germline V gene lookup returns CDR1 SGHAT and CDR2 FQNNGV. With 4 bases removed from V and 5 bases from J, the gap between germline ends came to 17 bases. The CDR3 contains 15 residues. This CDR3 reads CASSSRGGIATEAFF. The CDR3 nucleotides read TGTGCCAGCAGCTCACGAGGGGGTATAGCGACTGAAGCTTTCTTT.

V is TRBV29-1 and J is TRBJ2-4; possibly TRBD2 for D (6 bases). Germline-derived CDR1 and CDR2 are SQVTM and ANQGSEA. V dropped 7 bases and J dropped 3 bases, with 19 bases sitting between them. This CDR3 is built from 15 residues. The CDR3 reads CSGTGTSLDKNIQYF. For the CDR3, the DNA is TGCAGCGGCACGGGGACTTCCCTGGACAAAAACATTCAGTACTTC.

The chain has TRBV20-1 and TRBJ1-1; D unclear. Trimming took off 3 bases at V and 5 bases at J, with 7 bases between the two ends. The CDR3 covers 11 residues. In germline, CDR1 is DFQATT, CDR2 SNEGSKA (reference sequence). DNA of the CDR3: TGCAGTGCTAGCGATAGTACTGAAGCTTTCTTT. Encoded protein: CSASDSTEAFF.